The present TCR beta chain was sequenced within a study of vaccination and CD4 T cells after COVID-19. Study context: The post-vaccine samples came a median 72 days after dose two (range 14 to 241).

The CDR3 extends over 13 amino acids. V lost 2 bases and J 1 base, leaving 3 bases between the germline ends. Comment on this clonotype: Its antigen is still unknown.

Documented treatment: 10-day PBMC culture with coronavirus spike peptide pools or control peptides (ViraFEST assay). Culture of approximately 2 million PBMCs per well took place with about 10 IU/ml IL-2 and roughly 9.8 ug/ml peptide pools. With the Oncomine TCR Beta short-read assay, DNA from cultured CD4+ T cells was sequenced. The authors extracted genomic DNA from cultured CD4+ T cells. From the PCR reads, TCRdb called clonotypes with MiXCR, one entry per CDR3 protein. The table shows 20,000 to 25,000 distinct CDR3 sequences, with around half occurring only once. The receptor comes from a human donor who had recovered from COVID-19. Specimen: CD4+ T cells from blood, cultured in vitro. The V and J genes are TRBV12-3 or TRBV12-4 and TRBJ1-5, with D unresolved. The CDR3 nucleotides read TGTGCCAGCAGTTTAAACAGCAATCAGCCCCAGCATTTT. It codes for CASSLNSNQPQHF.